This TCR beta chain emerged from a study of tumor-infiltrating lymphocytes in primary liver carcinoma. As for this clonotype: Since the CDR3 does not end with the conserved phenylalanine or tryptophan, this likely comes from a read error.

Unsorted whole blood served as the source of blood RNA, and germline DNA was extracted as well. The investigators made TCR beta cDNA from 400 to 500 ng total RNA, using a constant-region primer. Employing slightly modified ARM-PCR, three nested multiplex PCR rounds were run, and these gave rise to the TCR beta libraries. Running around 9 cycles apiece, the first two PCR rounds relied on TRBV1-TRBV30 forward primers together with a C-beta reverse primer. TCRdb used MiXCR to reprocess the multiplex PCR reads, holding one entry per CDR3 protein. The sample has about 350,000 distinct CDR3 sequences; roughly 61% are singletons. From germline, CDR1 is MGHRA and CDR2 YSYEKL. This CDR3 has 13 amino acids.

This sequence originates from a man aged 40-49 years with primary liver carcinoma and hepatitis B virus infection. The chain links TRBV4-1 to TRBJ1-2; D not resolved. The sequenced sample was peripheral blood. The CDR3 DNA reads TGCGCCTGCAGCCAAGGATGGAGGGTTAGCTACACCGTC. Translation gives CACSQGWRVSYTV.